This TCR beta chain is drawn from a study of memory CD4+ T cells and cytomegalovirus serostatus. General study findings and limits: Suggested: most of the CMV-linked TCR signature lies in CD4+ memory cells. Of 150 to 200 reported CMV TCRbeta sequences, roughly 70 were found in memory CD4+ repertoires.

Single viable CD3+CD4+CD8-CD45RO+ cells were sorted as the memory CD4+ T cells. Donors' CMV status reflects serum IgG against pp150, pp28, p38, p52. As regards this clone: Its target is not known.

V was pared by 3 bases and J by 0 bases, with 21 bases between. Germline V gene sequence: CDR1 KGHSH, CDR2 LQKENI. This CDR3 has 19 residues. The data were produced by immunoSEQ multiplex PCR, yet TCRdb's version contains in-frame clones alone and is incomplete. The sample yields tens of thousands of clones, roughly 87% seen once. The sequencing sample was made of memory CD4+ T cells from blood. The source is an adult in good health and CMV-seronegative. The rearrangement uses TRBV18 and TRBJ1-3; unclear D gene. CDR3: CASSPGVAYYPLSGNTIYF. The CDR3 nucleotides are TGTGCCAGCTCACCGGGTGTGGCTTACTACCCGCTCTCTGGAAACACCATATATTTT.